The clone carrying this TCR beta chain was seen many times. Its matching antigen is unknown. The data derive from a study of T cells in Graves' hyperthyroidism and ophthalmopathy. The CDR3 loop spans 18 amino acids. In germline, CDR1 is SGHAT, CDR2 FQDESV (reference sequence). Unmatched junction bases numbered 13, after V lost 5 bases and J lost 1 base. Hyperthyroidism patients were newly diagnosed, had disease duration under 2 months, and were aged 18 to 65 years. TCR beta CDR3 region amplification was performed from RNA transcripts. The TCR CDR3 first-round RT-PCR relied on the HTBI primer set. TCRdb re-called the multiplex PCR reads through MiXCR, storing one row per CDR3 protein. The sample contains 650,000 to 700,000 distinct CDR3 sequences, 15% to 20% of which appear only once. Points from the study as a whole: Ophthalmopathy was identified by the model a median around 6.3 months ahead of onset.

Input material: blood. The V call is TRBV11-1, the J call TRBJ2-7; 11 bases are a match to TRBD1. The receptor comes from a man in his fifties with Graves' hyperthyroidism. CDR3 nucleotides: TGTGCCAGCAGCGCGTCCCGGGACAGGGGGTCCCCATCCTACGAGCAGTACTTC. This sequence encodes CASSASRDRGSPSYEQYF.